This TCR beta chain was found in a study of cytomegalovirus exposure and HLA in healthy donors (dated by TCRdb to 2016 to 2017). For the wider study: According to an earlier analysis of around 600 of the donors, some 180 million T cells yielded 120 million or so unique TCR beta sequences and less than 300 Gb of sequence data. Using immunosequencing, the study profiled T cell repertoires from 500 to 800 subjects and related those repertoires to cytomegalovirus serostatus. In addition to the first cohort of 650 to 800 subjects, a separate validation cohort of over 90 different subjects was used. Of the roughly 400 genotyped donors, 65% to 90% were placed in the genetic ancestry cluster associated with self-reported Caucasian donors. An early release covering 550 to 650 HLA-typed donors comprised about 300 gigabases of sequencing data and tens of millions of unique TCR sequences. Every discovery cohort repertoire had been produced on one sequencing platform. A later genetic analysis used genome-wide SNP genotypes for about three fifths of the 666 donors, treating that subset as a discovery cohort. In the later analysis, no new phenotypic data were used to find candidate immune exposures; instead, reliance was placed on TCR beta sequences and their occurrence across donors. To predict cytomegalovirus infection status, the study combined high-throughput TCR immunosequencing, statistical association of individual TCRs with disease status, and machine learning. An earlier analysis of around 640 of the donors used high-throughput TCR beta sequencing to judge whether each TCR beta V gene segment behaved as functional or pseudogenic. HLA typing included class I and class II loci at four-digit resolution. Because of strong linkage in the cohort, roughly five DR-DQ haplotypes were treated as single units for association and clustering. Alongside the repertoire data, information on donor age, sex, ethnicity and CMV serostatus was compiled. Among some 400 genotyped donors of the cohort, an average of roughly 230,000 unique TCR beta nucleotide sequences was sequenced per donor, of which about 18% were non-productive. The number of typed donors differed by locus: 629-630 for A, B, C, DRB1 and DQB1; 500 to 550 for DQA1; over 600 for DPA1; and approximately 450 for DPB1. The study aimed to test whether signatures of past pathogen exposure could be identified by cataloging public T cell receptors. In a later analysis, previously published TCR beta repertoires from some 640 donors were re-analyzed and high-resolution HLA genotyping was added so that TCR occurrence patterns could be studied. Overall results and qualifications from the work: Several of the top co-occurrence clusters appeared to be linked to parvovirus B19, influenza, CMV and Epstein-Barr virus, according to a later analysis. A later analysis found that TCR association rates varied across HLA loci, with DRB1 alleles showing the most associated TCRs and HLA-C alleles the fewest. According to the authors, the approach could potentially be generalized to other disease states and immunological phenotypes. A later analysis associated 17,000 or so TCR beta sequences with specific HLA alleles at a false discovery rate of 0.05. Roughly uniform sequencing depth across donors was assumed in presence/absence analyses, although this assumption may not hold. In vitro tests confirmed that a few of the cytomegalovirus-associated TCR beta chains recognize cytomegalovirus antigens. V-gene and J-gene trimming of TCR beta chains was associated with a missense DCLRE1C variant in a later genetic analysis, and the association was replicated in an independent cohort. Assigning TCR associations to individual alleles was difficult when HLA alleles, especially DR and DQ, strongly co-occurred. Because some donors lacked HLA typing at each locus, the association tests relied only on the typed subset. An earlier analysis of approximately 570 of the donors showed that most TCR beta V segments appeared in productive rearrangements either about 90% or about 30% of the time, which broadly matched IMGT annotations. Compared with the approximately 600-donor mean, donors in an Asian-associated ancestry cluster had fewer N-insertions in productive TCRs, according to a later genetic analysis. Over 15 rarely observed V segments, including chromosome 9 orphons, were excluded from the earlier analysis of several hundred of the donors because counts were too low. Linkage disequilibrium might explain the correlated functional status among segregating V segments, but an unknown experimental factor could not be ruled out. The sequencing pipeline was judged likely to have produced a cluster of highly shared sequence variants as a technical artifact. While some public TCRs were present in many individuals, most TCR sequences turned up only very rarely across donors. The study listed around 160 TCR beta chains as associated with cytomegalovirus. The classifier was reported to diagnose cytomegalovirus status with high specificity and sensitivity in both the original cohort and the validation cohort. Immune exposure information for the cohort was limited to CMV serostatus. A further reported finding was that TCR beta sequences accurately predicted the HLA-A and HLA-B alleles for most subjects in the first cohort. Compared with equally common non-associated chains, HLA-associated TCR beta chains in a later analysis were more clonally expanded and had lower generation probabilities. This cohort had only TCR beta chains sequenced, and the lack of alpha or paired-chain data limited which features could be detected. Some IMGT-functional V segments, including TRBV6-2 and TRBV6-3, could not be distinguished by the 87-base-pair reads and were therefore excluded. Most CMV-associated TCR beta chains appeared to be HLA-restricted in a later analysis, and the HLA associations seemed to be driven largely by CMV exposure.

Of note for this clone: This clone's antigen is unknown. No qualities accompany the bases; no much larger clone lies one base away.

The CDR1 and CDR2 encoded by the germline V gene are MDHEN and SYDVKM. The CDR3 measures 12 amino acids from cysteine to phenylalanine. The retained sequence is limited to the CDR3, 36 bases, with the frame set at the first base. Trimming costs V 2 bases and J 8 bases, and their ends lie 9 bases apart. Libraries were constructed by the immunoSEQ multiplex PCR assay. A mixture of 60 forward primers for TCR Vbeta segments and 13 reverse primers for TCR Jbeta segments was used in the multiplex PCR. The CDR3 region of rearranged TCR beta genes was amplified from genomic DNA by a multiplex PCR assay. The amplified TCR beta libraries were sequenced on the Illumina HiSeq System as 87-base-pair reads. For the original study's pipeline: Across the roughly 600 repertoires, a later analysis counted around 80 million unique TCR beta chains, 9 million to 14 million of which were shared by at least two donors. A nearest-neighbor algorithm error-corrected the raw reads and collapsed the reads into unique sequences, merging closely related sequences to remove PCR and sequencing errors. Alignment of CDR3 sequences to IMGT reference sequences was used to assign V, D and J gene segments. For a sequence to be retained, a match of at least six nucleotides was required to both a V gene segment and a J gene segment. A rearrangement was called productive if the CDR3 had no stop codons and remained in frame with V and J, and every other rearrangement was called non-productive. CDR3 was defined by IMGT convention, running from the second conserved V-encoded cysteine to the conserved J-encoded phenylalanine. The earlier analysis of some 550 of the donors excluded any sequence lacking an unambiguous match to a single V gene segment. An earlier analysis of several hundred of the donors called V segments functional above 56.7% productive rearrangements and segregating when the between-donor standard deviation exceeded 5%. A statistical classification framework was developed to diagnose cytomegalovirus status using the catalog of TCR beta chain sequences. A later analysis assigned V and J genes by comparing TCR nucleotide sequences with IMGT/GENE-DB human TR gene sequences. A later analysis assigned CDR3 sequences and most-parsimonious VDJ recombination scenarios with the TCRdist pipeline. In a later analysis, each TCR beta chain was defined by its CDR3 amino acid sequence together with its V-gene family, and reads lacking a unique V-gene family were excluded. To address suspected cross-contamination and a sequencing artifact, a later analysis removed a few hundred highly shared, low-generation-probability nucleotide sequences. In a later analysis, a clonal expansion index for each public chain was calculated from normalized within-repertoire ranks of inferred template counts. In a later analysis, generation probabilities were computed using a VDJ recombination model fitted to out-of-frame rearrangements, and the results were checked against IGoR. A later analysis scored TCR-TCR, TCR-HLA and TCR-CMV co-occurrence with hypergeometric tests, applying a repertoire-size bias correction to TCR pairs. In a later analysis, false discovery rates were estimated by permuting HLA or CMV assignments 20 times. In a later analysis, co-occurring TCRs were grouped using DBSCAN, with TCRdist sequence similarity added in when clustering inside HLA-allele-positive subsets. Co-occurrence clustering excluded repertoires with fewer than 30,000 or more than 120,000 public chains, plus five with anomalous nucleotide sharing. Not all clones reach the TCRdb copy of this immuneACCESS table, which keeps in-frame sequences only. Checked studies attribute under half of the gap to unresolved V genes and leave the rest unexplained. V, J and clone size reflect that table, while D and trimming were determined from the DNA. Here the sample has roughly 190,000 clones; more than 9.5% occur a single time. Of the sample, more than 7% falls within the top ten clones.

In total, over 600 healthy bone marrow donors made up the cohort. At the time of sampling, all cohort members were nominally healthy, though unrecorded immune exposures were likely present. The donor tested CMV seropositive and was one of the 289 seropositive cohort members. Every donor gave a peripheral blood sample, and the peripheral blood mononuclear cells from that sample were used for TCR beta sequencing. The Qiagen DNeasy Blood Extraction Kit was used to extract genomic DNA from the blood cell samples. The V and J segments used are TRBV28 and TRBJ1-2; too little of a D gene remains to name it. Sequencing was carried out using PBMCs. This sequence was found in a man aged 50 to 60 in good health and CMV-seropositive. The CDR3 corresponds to CASSLPGLGYTF. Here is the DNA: TGTGCCAGCAGTTTACCGGGGTTGGGCTACACCTTC.